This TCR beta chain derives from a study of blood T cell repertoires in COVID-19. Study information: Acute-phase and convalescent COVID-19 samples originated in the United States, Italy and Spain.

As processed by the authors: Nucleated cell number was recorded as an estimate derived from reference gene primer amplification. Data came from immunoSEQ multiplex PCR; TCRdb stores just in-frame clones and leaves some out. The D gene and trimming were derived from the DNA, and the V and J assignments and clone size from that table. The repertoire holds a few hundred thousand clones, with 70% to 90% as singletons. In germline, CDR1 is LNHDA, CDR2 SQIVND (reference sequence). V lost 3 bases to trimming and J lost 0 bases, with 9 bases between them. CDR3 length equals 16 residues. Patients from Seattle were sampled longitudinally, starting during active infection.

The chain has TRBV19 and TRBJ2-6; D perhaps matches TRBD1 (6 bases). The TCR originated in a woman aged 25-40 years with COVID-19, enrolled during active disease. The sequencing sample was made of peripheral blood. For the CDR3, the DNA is TGTGCCAGTAGTATCCTACAGGGCTCTGGGGCCAACGTCCTGACTTTC. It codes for CASSILQGSGANVLTF.